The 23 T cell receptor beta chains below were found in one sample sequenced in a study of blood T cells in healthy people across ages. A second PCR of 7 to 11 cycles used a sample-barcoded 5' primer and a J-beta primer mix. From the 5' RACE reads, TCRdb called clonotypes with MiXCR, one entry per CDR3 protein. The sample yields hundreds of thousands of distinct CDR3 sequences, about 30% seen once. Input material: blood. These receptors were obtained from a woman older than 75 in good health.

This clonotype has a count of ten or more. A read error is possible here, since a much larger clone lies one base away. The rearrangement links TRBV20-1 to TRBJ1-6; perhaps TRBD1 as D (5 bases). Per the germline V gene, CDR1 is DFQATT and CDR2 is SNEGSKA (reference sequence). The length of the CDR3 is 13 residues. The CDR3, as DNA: TGCAGTGCTAGACTCCAGGGCGGTTCACCCCGCCACTTT. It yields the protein CSARLQGGSPRHF.

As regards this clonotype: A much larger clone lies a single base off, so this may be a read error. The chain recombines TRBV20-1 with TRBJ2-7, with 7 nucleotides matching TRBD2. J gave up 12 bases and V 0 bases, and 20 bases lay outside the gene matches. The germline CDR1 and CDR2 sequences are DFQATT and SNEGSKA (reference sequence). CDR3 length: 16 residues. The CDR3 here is CSARDEGWGGLGTRYF. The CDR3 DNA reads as TGCAGTGCTAGAGATGAGGGATGGGGGGGGTTGGGGACCCGGTACTTC.

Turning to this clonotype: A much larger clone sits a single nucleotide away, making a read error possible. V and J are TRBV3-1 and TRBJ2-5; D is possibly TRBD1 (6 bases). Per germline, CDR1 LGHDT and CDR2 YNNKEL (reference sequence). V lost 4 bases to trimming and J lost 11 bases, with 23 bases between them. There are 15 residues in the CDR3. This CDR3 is CASSLRSVRGNEQYF. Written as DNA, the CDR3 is TGTGCCAGCAGCCTCCGAAGCGTCAGGGGCAATGAGCAGTACTTC.

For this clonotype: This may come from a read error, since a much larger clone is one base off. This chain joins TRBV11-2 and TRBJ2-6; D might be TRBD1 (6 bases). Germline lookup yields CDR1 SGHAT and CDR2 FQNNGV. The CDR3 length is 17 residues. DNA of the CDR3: TGTGCCAGCAGCCTCACCGGCATCCCCTTGGGGGCCAACGTCCGGACTTTC. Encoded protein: CASSLTGIPLGANVRTF.

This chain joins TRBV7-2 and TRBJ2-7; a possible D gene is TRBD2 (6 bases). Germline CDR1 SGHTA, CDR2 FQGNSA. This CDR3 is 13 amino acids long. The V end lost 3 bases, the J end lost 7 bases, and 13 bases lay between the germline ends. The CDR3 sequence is CASSLVGTLEQYF. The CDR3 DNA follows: TGTGCCAGCAGCTTGGTTGGGACTTTAGAGCAGTACTTC.

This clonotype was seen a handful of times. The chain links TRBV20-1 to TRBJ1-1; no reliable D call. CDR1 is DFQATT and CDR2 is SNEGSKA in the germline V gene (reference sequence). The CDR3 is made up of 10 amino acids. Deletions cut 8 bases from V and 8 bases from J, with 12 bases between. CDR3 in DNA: TGCAGTTGGACCGGGCCAGAAGCTTTCTTT. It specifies CSWTGPEAFF.

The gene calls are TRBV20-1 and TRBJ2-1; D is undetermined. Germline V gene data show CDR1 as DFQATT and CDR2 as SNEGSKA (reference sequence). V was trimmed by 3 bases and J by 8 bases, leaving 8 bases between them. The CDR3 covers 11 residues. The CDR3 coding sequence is TGCAGTGCTAGGACAATCCATGAGCAGTTCTTC. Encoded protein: CSARTIHEQFF.

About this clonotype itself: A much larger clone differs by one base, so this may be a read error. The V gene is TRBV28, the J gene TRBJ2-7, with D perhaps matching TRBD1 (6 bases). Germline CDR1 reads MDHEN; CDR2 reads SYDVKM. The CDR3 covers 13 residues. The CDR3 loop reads CANSLGGGYEQYF. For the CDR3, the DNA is TGTGCCAACAGTTTAGGGGGTGGTTACGAGCAGTACTTC.

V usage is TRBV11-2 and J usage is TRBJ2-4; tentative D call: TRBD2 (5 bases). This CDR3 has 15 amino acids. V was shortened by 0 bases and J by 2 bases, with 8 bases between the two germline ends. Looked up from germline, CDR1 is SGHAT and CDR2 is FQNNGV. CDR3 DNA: TGTGCCAGCAGCTTAGAGAGGGCCTCCAAAAACATTCAGTACTTC. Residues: CASSLERASKNIQYF.

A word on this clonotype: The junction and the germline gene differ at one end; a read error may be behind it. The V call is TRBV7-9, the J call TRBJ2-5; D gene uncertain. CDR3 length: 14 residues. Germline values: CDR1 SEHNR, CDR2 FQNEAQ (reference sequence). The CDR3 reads CATSRVKGRETQYF. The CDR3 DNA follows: TGTGCCACCAGCAGAGTAAAAGGGCGAGAGACCCAGTACTTC.

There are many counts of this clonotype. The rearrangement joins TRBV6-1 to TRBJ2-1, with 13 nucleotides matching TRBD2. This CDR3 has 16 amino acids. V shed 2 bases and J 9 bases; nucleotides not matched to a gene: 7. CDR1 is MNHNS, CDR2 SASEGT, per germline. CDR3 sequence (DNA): TGTGCCAGCAGTGAACAGTTACTAGCGGGGGGGGGTGAGCAGTTCTTC. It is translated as CASSEQLLAGGGEQFF.

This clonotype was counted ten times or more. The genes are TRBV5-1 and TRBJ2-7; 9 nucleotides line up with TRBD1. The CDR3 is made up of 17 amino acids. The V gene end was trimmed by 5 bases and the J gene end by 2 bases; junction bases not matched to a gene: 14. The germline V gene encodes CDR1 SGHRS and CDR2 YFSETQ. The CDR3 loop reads CASRTGTGTLIPYEQYF. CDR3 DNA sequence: TGCGCCAGCAGGACCGGGACAGGGACCTTGATTCCCTACGAGCAGTACTTC.

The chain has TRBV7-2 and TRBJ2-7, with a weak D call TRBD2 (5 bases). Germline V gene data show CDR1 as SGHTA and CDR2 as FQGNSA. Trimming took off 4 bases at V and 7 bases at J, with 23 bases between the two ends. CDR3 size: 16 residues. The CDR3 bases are TGTGCCAGCAGCTGGACGGGGAGTTTCTCCTACAATGAGCAGTACTTC. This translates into CASSWTGSFSYNEQYF.

The DNA of the CDR3 is TGTGCCAGCAGTTTATCAAACAGGGTAGATCAGCCCCAGCATTTT. This gives the protein CASSLSNRVDQPQHF. The V call is TRBV27, the J call TRBJ1-5, with D possibly being TRBD1 (6 bases). Germline values: CDR1 MNHEY, CDR2 SMNVEV (reference sequence). The V end was cut by 0 bases, the J end by 5 bases, with 11 bases between. The CDR3 covers 15 residues.

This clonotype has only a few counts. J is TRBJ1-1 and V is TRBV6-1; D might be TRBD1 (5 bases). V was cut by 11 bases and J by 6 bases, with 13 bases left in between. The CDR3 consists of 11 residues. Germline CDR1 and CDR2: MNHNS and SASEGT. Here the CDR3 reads CAATGLAEAFF. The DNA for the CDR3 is TGTGCCGCTACAGGACTCGCTGAAGCTTTCTTT.

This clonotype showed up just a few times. The CDR3 DNA reads TGCAGTGCTAGAGTAGGCAGGACTGTCAATTCACCCCTCCACTTT. This encodes CSARVGRTVNSPLHF. The V and J genes are TRBV20-1 and TRBJ1-6; D gene uncertain. The CDR3 totals 15 residues. Germline lookup yields CDR1 DFQATT and CDR2 SNEGSKA (reference sequence). Trimming left V 1 base short and J 7 bases short, with 14 bases between.

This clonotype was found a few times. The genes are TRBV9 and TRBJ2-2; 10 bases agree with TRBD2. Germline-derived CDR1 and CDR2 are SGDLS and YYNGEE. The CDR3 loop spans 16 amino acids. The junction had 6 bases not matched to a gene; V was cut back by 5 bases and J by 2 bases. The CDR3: CASSHSGGSNTGELFF. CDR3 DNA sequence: TGTGCCAGCAGTCATAGCGGGGGGTCTAACACCGGGGAGCTGTTTTTT.

CDR3 DNA sequence: TGTGCCAGCAGCCCCGGGACAGGGCAATATGGCTACACCTTC. Translating it yields CASSPGTGQYGYTF. The chain uses TRBV4-2 and TRBJ1-2; 9 bases map to TRBD1. Germline values: CDR1 LGHNA, CDR2 YNFKEQ. The CDR3 totals 14 residues. Unmatched junction bases numbered 5, after V lost 4 bases and J lost 5 bases.

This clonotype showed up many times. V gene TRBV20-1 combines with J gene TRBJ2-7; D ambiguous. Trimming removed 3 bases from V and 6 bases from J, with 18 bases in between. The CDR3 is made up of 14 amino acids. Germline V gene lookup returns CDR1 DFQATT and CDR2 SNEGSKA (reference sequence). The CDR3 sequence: CSARVRRHASEQYF. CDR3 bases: TGCAGTGCTAGGGTCCGCAGACATGCCTCCGAGCAGTACTTC.

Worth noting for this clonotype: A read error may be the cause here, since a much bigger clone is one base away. CDR3 in DNA: TGTGCCATCAGCCAGGACGGACCAAATGAAAAACGGTTTTTT. Protein sequence: CAISQDGPNEKRFF. V is TRBV10-3 and J is TRBJ1-4; no definite D call. Germline V gene lookup returns CDR1 ENHRY and CDR2 SYGVKD. This CDR3 is 14 amino acids long.

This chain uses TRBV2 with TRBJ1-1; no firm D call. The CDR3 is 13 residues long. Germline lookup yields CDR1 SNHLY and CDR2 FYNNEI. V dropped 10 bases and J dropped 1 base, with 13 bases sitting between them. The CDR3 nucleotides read TGTGCCACGAAGCCGGGCCGGAACACTGAAGCTTTCTTT. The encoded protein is CATKPGRNTEAFF.

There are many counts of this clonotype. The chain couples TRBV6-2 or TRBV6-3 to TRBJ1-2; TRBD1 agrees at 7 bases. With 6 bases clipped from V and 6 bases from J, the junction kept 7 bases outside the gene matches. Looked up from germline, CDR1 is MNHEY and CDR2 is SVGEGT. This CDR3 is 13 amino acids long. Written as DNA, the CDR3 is TGTGCCAGCAGACCTACAGGGGTGGATGGCTACACCTTC. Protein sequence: CASRPTGVDGYTF.

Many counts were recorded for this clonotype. The CDR3 sequence is CASSLQDPNSPLHF. CDR3 in DNA: TGTGCCAGCAGCTTGCAGGACCCGAATTCACCCCTCCACTTT. V and J are TRBV7-9 and TRBJ1-6, with D unclear. The CDR3 spans 14 residues. V shed 3 bases and J shed 7 bases, with 10 bases lying between them. CDR1 and CDR2 from the germline V gene are SEHNR and FQNEAQ (reference sequence).